This T cell receptor beta chain was obtained from a study of blood T cell repertoires in COVID-19. This clone was counted between two and nine times. Per germline, CDR1 LNHDA and CDR2 SQIVND (reference sequence). Trimming removed 4 bases at V and 4 bases at J, with 7 bases between. CDR3 length equals 12 residues. Profiling relied on immunoSEQ multiplex PCR, and the TCRdb table lists in-frame clones only, not all of them. The sample gives approximately 170,000 clones, 84% of which show up once; under 3.5% is in the top ten. This TCR came from a woman aged 80 or older with COVID-19, enrolled during active disease. Sequenced: peripheral blood. The rearrangement links TRBV19 to TRBJ1-2; D is unclear. DNA of the CDR3: TGTGCCAGTAGTAATCGCGGCTATGGCTACACCTTC. It specifies CASSNRGYGYTF.